The 26 T cell receptor beta chains presented below share a single source sample, sequenced in a study of blood T cells in healthy people across ages. The use of a sample-barcoded 5' primer and a J-beta primer mix characterized a second PCR of roughly 7 to 11 cycles. One entry per CDR3 protein results from TCRdb running MiXCR on the 5' RACE reads. The table shows just over 1 million distinct CDR3 sequences, with more than 35% occurring only once. Sequences were obtained from blood. The source of these receptors is a woman between 55 and 75 years old in good health.

This clonotype showed up just a few times. The rearrangement links TRBV14 to TRBJ2-5; D gene ambiguous. In germline, CDR1 is SGHDN, CDR2 FVKESK. V was trimmed by 0 bases and J by 5 bases, leaving 13 bases between them. This CDR3 has 15 amino acids. CDR3 sequence: CASSQEGSPQETQYF. The CDR3 nucleotides are TGTGCCAGCAGCCAAGAGGGCAGCCCCCAGGAGACCCAGTACTTC.

The gene calls are TRBV13 and TRBJ2-5; a possible D gene is TRBD1 (6 bases). Matching the DNA end better, TRBJ2-7 makes the J call doubtful. The CDR3 runs to 14 residues. Germline CDR1 is PRHDT and CDR2 is FYEKMQ (reference sequence). CDR3 sequence: CASSQVDSSHEQYF. As DNA, the CDR3 is TGTGCCAGCAGCCAAGTGGACAGCTCGCACGAGCAGTACTTC.

CDR3 in amino acids: CASSATSGRDTQYF. CDR3 DNA: TGTGCCAGCAGCGCGACTAGCGGGAGGGATACGCAGTATTTT. The chain recombines TRBV7-3 with TRBJ2-3; TRBD2 agrees at 13 bases. This CDR3 region has 14 residues. The ends lost 5 bases at V and 6 bases at J; junction bases unmatched: 2. Germline lookup yields CDR1 SGHTA and CDR2 FQGTGA.

This clonotype was seen a few times. The chain joins TRBV29-1 to TRBJ2-7; D ambiguous. This CDR3 comprises 13 residues. Deletions cut 4 bases from V and 1 base from J, with 11 bases between. CDR1 SQVTM and CDR2 ANQGSEA come from the germline V gene. The CDR3 DNA sequence: TGCAGCGTTGCCCAAGACCGGTCCTACGAGCAGTACTTC. Its translation is CSVAQDRSYEQYF.

The gene calls are TRBV20-1 and TRBJ1-2, with 7 bases that match TRBD1. J gave up 2 bases and V 3 bases, and 12 bases lay outside the gene matches. The CDR3 spans 16 residues. From germline, CDR1 is DFQATT and CDR2 SNEGSKA (reference sequence). The CDR3 protein is CSARRPGTVPNYGYTF. DNA of the CDR3: TGCAGTGCTAGGAGGCCCGGGACAGTCCCCAACTATGGCTACACCTTC.

CDR3 region: CASSLVGVGGYTF. The CDR3 nucleotides are TGTGCCAGCAGCTTAGTGGGTGTTGGTGGCTACACCTTC. The genes are TRBV7-9 and TRBJ1-2; unclear D gene. The CDR3 is made up of 13 amino acids. V shed 1 base and J shed 7 bases, with 10 bases lying between them. Germline V gene lookup returns CDR1 SEHNR and CDR2 FQNEAQ (reference sequence).

This sequence joins TRBV6-6 and TRBJ1-2; TRBD1 matches 8 bases. Trimming took 6 bases from V and 4 from J; bases not matched to a gene: 10. The germline V gene has CDR1 MNHNY and CDR2 SVGAGI (reference sequence). The CDR3 is 15 residues long. The CDR3 bases are TGTGCCAGCAGCCCCGGACAGGGCAGGGCCTATGGCTACACCTTC. Protein sequence: CASSPGQGRAYGYTF.

This clonotype was recorded a few times. The rearrangement links TRBV13 to TRBJ2-7, with 8 bases aligning to TRBD1. The germline CDR1 and CDR2 sequences are PRHDT and FYEKMQ (reference sequence). CDR3 length: 14 amino acids. The junction had 4 bases not matched to a gene; V was cut back by 4 bases and J by 2 bases. CDR3: CASSSWTGTYEQYF. The CDR3 nucleotides read TGTGCCAGCAGCTCCTGGACAGGGACCTACGAGCAGTACTTC.

This clonotype has a handful of counts. The V call is TRBV5-1, the J call TRBJ2-1, with 7 bases identical to TRBD2. The germline gives CDR1 SGHRS, CDR2 YFSETQ. The CDR3 totals 15 residues. The ends lost 4 bases at V and 2 bases at J; junction bases unmatched: 6. DNA for the CDR3: TGCGCCAGCAGCACAAAGCGGGACCCCTACAATGAGCAGTTCTTC. It translates to CASSTKRDPYNEQFF. The full variable domain, with the rest looked up from reference TRBV5-1 and TRBJ2-1, is KAGVTQTPRYLIKTRGQQVTLSCSPISGHRSVSWYQQTPGQGLQFLFEYFSETQRNKGNFPGRFSGRQFSNSRSEMNVSTLELGDSALYLCASSTKRDPYNEQFFGPGTRLTVL.

This clonotype has a handful of counts. The chain joins TRBV20-1 to TRBJ2-3, with 8 bases fitting TRBD2. The germline V gene encodes CDR1 DFQATT and CDR2 SNEGSKA (reference sequence). The V segment lost 3 bases and the J segment 0 bases; nucleotides outside the gene matches: 20. The CDR3 runs to 20 residues. The CDR3 DNA follows: TGCAGTGCTAGGGGAAGTCAGGACAGATTAGCGGGATTTAGCACAGATACGCAGTATTTT. Its translation: CSARGSQDRLAGFSTDTQYF.

This clonotype was counted only a few times. The rearrangement links TRBV6-2 or TRBV6-3 to TRBJ2-1, with 11 nucleotides matching TRBD1. V lost 4 bases and J lost 6; bases outside the gene matches: 5. Germline CDR1 and CDR2: MNHEY and SVGEGT. The CDR3 contains 15 residues. CDR3 bases: TGTGCCAGCAGTTCGGACAGGGGGCGCGTCAATGAGCAGTTCTTC. The encoded protein is CASSSDRGRVNEQFF.

The CDR3 DNA reads TGTGCCACCAGCAGAGATCCCGCGCTAGAGCAGTTCTTC. Its protein product is CATSRDPALEQFF. The genes are TRBV15 and TRBJ2-1, with D unclear. The germline V gene has CDR1 LNHNV and CDR2 YYDKDF (reference sequence). This CDR3 spans 13 amino acids. The germline V and J ends were trimmed by 0 bases and 10 bases, with 10 bases remaining between them.

This clonotype was seen more than once but under ten times. The rearrangement joins TRBV10-2 to TRBJ2-7; tentative D call: TRBD2 (5 bases). Trimming left V 4 bases short and J 3 bases short, with 10 bases between. Per germline, CDR1 WSHSY and CDR2 SAAADI. The CDR3 runs 13 residues. CDR3 in amino acids: CASSASRIYEQYF. The CDR3 DNA follows: TGCGCCAGCAGTGCTAGCCGAATCTACGAGCAGTACTTC.

V gene TRBV2 combines with J gene TRBJ2-3; TRBD1 matches 10 bases. With 6 bases clipped from V and 1 base from J, the junction kept 4 bases outside the gene matches. The CDR3 runs to 15 residues. Germline-derived CDR1 and CDR2 are SNHLY and FYNNEI. CDR3 sequence: CASRRDRGGTDTQYF. The DNA of the CDR3 is TGTGCCAGCAGGAGGGACAGGGGAGGCACAGATACGCAGTATTTT.

The chain is built from TRBV6-1 and TRBJ2-5, with D tentatively TRBD2 (6 bases). The V and J ends lost 5 bases and 4 bases respectively, with 14 bases between them. The germline gives CDR1 MNHNS, CDR2 SASEGT. The length of the CDR3 is 14 residues. CDR3 amino acids: CASSSSARGETQYF. The CDR3 DNA follows: TGTGCCAGCAGTTCTAGCGCCCGTGGAGAGACCCAGTACTTC.

This chain uses TRBV20-1 with TRBJ2-1, with 11 bases fitting TRBD2. The CDR3 is made up of 12 amino acids. The junction had 4 bases not matched to a gene; V was cut back by 6 bases and J by 9 bases. Germline loops: CDR1 DFQATT, CDR2 SNEGSKA (reference sequence). The CDR3, as DNA: TGCAGTGCAACCACTAGCGGGGGTGAGCAGTTCTTC. Translated: CSATTSGGEQFF.

The CDR3 DNA reads TGCAGTGCTAGAGATCCCCTAGCGGAGTACAATGAGCAGTTCTTC. It translates to CSARDPLAEYNEQFF. The chain has TRBV20-1 and TRBJ2-1; 7 bases map to TRBD2. V lost 0 bases to trimming and J lost 4 bases; unmatched junction nucleotides: 6. Germline lookup yields CDR1 DFQATT and CDR2 SNEGSKA (reference sequence). The CDR3 is made up of 15 amino acids.

This clonotype has a handful of counts. This chain joins TRBV28 and TRBJ1-4; 9 nucleotides agree with TRBD1. J was trimmed by 10 bases and V by 4 bases; bases with no gene match: 10. The CDR3 has 15 amino acids. Germline V gives CDR1 MDHEN, CDR2 SYDVKM. CDR3 amino acids: CASSYPGQGSAKLFF. As DNA, the CDR3 is TGTGCCAGCAGTTACCCGGGACAGGGATCCGCAAAACTGTTTTTT.

This clonotype was counted between two and nine times. The chain combines TRBV15 with TRBJ2-7; perhaps TRBD1 as D (5 bases). The germline V and J ends were trimmed by 3 bases and 4 bases, with 13 bases remaining between them. The germline gives CDR1 LNHNV, CDR2 YYDKDF (reference sequence). The CDR3 has 14 amino acids. The CDR3 here is CATSSGRVGYEQYF. The CDR3 DNA reads TGTGCCACCAGCAGCGGCAGGGTAGGATACGAGCAGTACTTC. The whole variable domain, filled in from reference TRBV15 and TRBJ2-7, reads DAMVIQNPRYQVTQFGKPVTLSCSQTLNHNVMYWYQQKSSQAPKLLFHYYDKDFNNEADTPDNFQSRRPNTSFCFLDIRSPGLGDTAMYLCATSSGRVGYEQYFGPGTRLTVT.

This clonotype was recorded a few times. The chain employs TRBV20-1 and TRBJ2-7; possibly TRBD1 or TRBD2 for D (6 bases each). V lost 0 bases and J 2 bases, leaving 20 bases between the germline ends. The length of the CDR3 is 17 residues. Germline loops: CDR1 DFQATT, CDR2 SNEGSKA (reference sequence). The CDR3 nucleotides are TGCAGTGCTAGAGATCCCCGAGGAGGGGGTCACCCCTACGAGCAGTACTTC. Residues: CSARDPRGGGHPYEQYF.

There are a few counts of this clonotype. The chain recombines TRBV6-6 with TRBJ1-1, with unresolved D. The V end lost 6 bases, the J end lost 4 bases, and 15 bases lay between the germline ends. This CDR3 is built from 14 residues. Germline V lookup: CDR1 MNHNY, CDR2 SVGAGI (reference sequence). CDR3 protein: CASSRGGVSTEAFF. CDR3 coding DNA: TGTGCCAGCAGCCGAGGTGGGGTGTCCACTGAAGCTTTCTTT.

V is TRBV15 and J is TRBJ2-1; TRBD2 matches at 7 bases. The CDR3 spans 16 residues. Germline V gene data show CDR1 as LNHNV and CDR2 as YYDKDF (reference sequence). V lost 9 bases, J lost 8 bases, and 19 bases stayed unmatched. CDR3 nucleotide sequence: TGTGCCACAGACCCCGGACTAAGCGGGATTTGGGATGAGCAGTTCTTC. Its protein is CATDPGLSGIWDEQFF.

This clonotype showed up many times. V and J are TRBV27 and TRBJ2-1; 8 positions agree with TRBD1. The germline V gene has CDR1 MNHEY and CDR2 SMNVEV (reference sequence). The J segment lost 4 bases and the V segment lost 7 bases, leaving 12 bases of the junction unmatched. The CDR3 contains 16 residues. The DNA for the CDR3 is TGTGCCAGCACCGACATGGGGACAGGCCGGTACAATGAGCAGTTCTTC. As protein: CASTDMGTGRYNEQFF.

The chain combines TRBV6-5 with TRBJ1-2; D not resolved. CDR3 size: 14 residues. Trimming stripped 2 bases from V and 4 bases from J, with 11 bases between. Germline CDR1 reads MNHEY; CDR2 reads SVGAGI. The chain's CDR3 is CASSYNPVIYGYTF. The CDR3 bases are TGTGCCAGCAGTTACAACCCGGTGATCTATGGCTACACCTTC.

The chain combines TRBV6-5 with TRBJ2-1, with a tentative D call TRBD2 (5 bases). Germline CDR1 MNHEY, CDR2 SVGAGI. This CDR3 has 13 amino acids. Trimming removed 7 bases from V and 9 bases from J, with 16 bases in between. The CDR3 region is CASTQSGVSEQFF. As DNA, the CDR3 is TGTGCCAGCACCCAGTCCGGGGTCAGTGAGCAGTTCTTC.

This clonotype came up once. An end of the junction does not agree with germline; a read error may underlie this. The CDR3 here is CTSSSSPYEQYF. CDR3 in DNA: TGTACCAGCAGCTCCTCACCCTACGAGCAGTACTTC. The V call is TRBV7-9, the J call TRBJ2-4; D gene ambiguous. With the DNA end fitting TRBJ2-7 better, the J assignment may be wrong. Germline lookup yields CDR1 SEHNR and CDR2 FQNEAQ (reference sequence). The CDR3 has 12 residues.